The 7 T cell receptor beta chains reported below all come from one sample, sequenced in a study of blood T cells in healthy people across ages. A second 7 to 11 cycle PCR used barcoded and J-beta primers. MiXCR was run by TCRdb on the 5' RACE reads, yielding one entry per CDR3 protein. The sample carries 1.5 million to 2 million distinct CDR3 sequences, 28% recorded once. Source material: blood. The receptors here all came from a woman aged 25-40 years in good health.

This clonotype was counted ten times or more. The CDR3 sequence: CSVVAQPGHEQYF. The CDR3 DNA reads TGCAGCGTTGTGGCCCAACCGGGGCACGAGCAGTACTTC. The chain joins TRBV29-1 to TRBJ2-7; the D gene could be TRBD1 or TRBD2 (5 bases each). The ends were cut back, 4 bases at V and 5 bases at J, with 15 bases in the middle. The CDR3 is made up of 13 amino acids. The germline V gene has CDR1 SQVTM and CDR2 ANQGSEA.

There are many counts of this clonotype. This chain connects TRBV12-3 or TRBV12-4 to TRBJ2-5; 9 bases are shared with TRBD1. The ends lost 6 bases at V and 11 bases at J; junction bases unmatched: 7. There are 12 residues in the CDR3. The CDR3 DNA is TGTGCCAGCAGACAGGGGGCAGGGGAGCAGTACTTC. Its protein is CASRQGAGEQYF.

The rearrangement joins TRBV2 to TRBJ2-1; TRBD1 might be the D (5 bases). The CDR3 is made up of 14 amino acids. V lost 6 bases, J lost 4 bases, and 13 bases lay in between. Germline lookup yields CDR1 SNHLY and CDR2 FYNNEI. CDR3 coding DNA: TGTGCCAGCAGCGGGCAGGGAAGGTACAATGAGCAGTTCTTC. Protein sequence: CASSGQGRYNEQFF.

This clonotype was seen repeatedly, ten times or more. The chain has TRBV7-2 and TRBJ2-1; D is unclear. The V end lost 1 base, the J end lost 8 bases, and 12 bases lay between the germline ends. The germline V gene has CDR1 SGHTA and CDR2 FQGNSA. This CDR3 region has 14 residues. The CDR3 reads CASSLDRYSYEQFF. Here the CDR3 DNA reads TGTGCCAGCAGCTTAGACCGGTACAGCTATGAGCAGTTCTTC.

As concerns this clonotype: It may be a read error: a sequence one base away is much more abundant. The chain couples TRBV10-2 to TRBJ2-4; D not resolved. The DNA end is a closer match to TRBJ2-7, so the J assignment may be wrong. The CDR3 is 13 amino acids. Germline V CDR1 and CDR2: WSHSY, SAAADI. The CDR3 loop reads CASSGALTCEQYF. The CDR3 DNA is TGCGCCAGCAGTGGTGCCTTAACCTGCGAGCAGTACTTC.

The chain couples TRBV6-5 to TRBJ1-6; D is uncertain. The CDR3 is 14 residues long. Trimming took 4 bases from V and 10 from J, leaving 14 bases between them. Germline assignment: CDR1 MNHEY and CDR2 SVGAGI. The chain's CDR3 is CASSFGRPSSPLHF. Written as DNA, the CDR3 is TGTGCCAGCAGTTTCGGACGGCCATCATCACCCCTCCACTTT.

The chain combines TRBV20-1 with TRBJ2-5; no clear D. Germline assignment: CDR1 DFQATT and CDR2 SNEGSKA (reference sequence). The CDR3 covers 15 residues. Trimming cost V 0 bases and J 0 bases, with 11 bases left between them. In DNA form, the CDR3 reads TGCAGTGCTAGAGATCTTGCAGGCTACCAAGAGACCCAGTACTTC. Its translation: CSARDLAGYQETQYF.